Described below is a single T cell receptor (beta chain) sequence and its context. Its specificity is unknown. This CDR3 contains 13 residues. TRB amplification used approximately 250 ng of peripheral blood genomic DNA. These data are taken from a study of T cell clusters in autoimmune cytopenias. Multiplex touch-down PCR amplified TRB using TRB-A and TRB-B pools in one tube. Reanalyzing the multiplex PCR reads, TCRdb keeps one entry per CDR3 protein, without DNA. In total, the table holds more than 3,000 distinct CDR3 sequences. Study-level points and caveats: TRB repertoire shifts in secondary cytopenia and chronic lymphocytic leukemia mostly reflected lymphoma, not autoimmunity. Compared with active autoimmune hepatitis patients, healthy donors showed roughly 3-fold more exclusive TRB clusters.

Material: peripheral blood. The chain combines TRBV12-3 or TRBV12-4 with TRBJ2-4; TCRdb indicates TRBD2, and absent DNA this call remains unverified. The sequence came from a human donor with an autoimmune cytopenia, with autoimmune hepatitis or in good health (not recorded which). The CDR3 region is CASSASGQNIQYF.